This T cell receptor (beta chain) was sequenced in a study of blood T cell repertoires in COVID-19. The wider study: Acute-phase and convalescent COVID-19 samples originated in the United States, Italy and Spain.

In the original analysis: Estimation of nucleated cell counts relied on the amplification of reference gene primers. The protocol was immunoSEQ multiplex PCR, while the TCRdb copy is restricted to in-frame clones and leaves out a portion. V and J calls and clone size are given by that table; D and trimming were obtained from the DNA. Here the sample spans 200,000 to 300,000 clones, about three quarters being singletons. The V end lost 2 bases, the J end lost 2 bases, and 15 bases lay between the germline ends. Germline CDR1 SGDLS, CDR2 YYNGEE. The CDR3 spans 16 residues. This clone was observed once. The origin of this receptor is a woman of 80 years or more with acute or convalescent COVID-19. The sequencing sample was made of peripheral blood. The chain has TRBV9 and TRBJ2-3; possible D gene TRBD2, 5 bases. The CDR3, as DNA: TGTGCCAGCAGCGTTGGCCCTAGCCAGCTCACAGATACGCAGTATTTT. It is translated as CASSVGPSQLTDTQYF. Supplemented by reference TRBV9 and TRBJ2-3, the full variable domain reads DSGVTQTPKHLITATGQRVTLRCSPRSGDLSVYWYQQSLDQGLQFLIQYYNGEERAKGNILERFSAQQFPDLHSELNLSSLELGDSALYFCASSVGPSQLTDTQYFGPGTRLTVL.